These 4 T cell receptor beta chains were all obtained from the same sample, sequenced in a study of blood T cell repertoires in COVID-19. Here immunoSEQ multiplex PCR was the method, and the copy in TCRdb shows in-frame clones only, minus some. The table includes about 260,000 clones, roughly 86% detected once. Sample: peripheral blood. The receptor source for this set is a human donor in a cohort sampled during active COVID-19.

The chain combines TRBV7-2 with TRBJ2-7, with TRBD1 as a possible D gene (5 bases). The CDR3 is 15 amino acids. V was clipped by 3 bases and J by 7 bases, with 19 bases between them. Germline CDR1 and CDR2: SGHTA and FQGNSA. This CDR3 reads CASSFRQGILGEQYF. The CDR3 region has the DNA TGTGCCAGCAGCTTTCGTCAGGGCATTTTGGGAGAGCAGTACTTC.

The V gene is TRBV7-9, the J gene TRBJ1-4, with D possibly matching TRBD1 (5 bases). Germline V gives CDR1 SEHNR, CDR2 FQNEAQ (reference sequence). The CDR3 is 15 residues long. Trimming took 1 base from V and 7 from J, leaving 13 bases between them. The CDR3 region is CASSLERGSGEKLFF. CDR3 coding DNA: TGTGCCAGCAGCTTAGAAAGGGGATCCGGTGAAAAACTGTTTTTT.

The gene calls are TRBV12-3 or TRBV12-4 and TRBJ1-2; D uncertain. Trimming removed 7 bases from V and 4 bases from J, with 10 bases in between. The CDR3 totals 12 residues. The CDR3 DNA reads as TGTGCCAGCACTGGCCGTTCCTATGGCTACACCTTC. It is translated as CASTGRSYGYTF.

This clone turned up a few times. The rearrangement links TRBV3-1 (or the pseudogene TRBV3-2) to TRBJ1-1; the D is unclear. The CDR3 loop spans 11 amino acids. Between the trimmed V and J ends, which lost 6 bases and 7 bases, there was a span of 9 bases. The germline V gene encodes CDR1 LGHDT and CDR2 YNNKEL (reference sequence). CDR3 amino acids: CASRLSGEAFF. The CDR3 nucleotides read TGTGCCAGCAGGCTGAGCGGTGAAGCTTTCTTT.